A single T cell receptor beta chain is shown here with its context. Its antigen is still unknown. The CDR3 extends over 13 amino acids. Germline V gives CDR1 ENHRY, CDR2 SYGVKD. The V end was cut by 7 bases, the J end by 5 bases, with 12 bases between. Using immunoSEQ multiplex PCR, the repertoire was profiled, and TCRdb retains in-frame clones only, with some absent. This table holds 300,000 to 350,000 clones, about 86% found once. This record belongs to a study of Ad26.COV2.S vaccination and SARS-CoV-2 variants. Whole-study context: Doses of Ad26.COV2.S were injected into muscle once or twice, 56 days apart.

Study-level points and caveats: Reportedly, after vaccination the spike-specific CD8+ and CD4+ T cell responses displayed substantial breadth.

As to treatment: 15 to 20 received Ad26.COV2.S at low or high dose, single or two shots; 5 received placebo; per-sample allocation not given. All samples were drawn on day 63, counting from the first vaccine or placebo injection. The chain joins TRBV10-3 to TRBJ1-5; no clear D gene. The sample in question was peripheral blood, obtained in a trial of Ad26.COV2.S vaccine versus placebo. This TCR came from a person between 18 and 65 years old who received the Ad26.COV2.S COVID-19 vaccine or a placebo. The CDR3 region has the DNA TGTGCCATCAACCGGGAGGTATATCAGCCCCAGCATTTT. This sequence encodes CAINREVYQPQHF.